The rows below give T cell receptor beta chains drawn from one sample of a study of blood T cells in healthy people across ages. One entry per CDR3 protein, called by TCRdb with MiXCR from the 5' RACE reads. The sample lists more than 800,000 distinct CDR3 sequences, around 26% occurring once. Sample: blood. These receptors all come from a woman older than 75 in good health. Both conserved end residues are part of each CDR3. Each record gives: V gene, clone size, J gene, D gene, CDR3 protein, CDR3 DNA. A D gene is named only where the DNA matches it firmly. Some rows have no size entry. The others give once, few or many, or a class for an expanded clone.

TRBV20-1	many	TRBJ2-7	TRBD1	CSAQTGFISHEQYF	TGCAGTGCCCAGACAGGGTTTATTTCCCACGAGCAGTACTTC
TRBV28	few	TRBJ1-5	-	CASNFRSNQPQHF	TGTGCCAGCAACTTCCGTAGCAATCAGCCCCAGCATTTT
TRBV30	-	TRBJ2-7	-	CARRKAVSFEQYF	TGTGCCCGGAGGAAGGCAGTTTCTTTCGAGCAGTACTTC
TRBV30	-	TRBJ1-5	-	CAWSGTFNQPQHF	TGTGCCTGGAGCGGGACATTCAATCAGCCCCAGCATTTT
TRBV5-1	-	TRBJ2-7	-	CASSPRQRSNEQYF	TGCGCCAGCAGCCCCCGACAGAGGAGCAACGAGCAGTACTTC
TRBV20-1	many	TRBJ2-5	-	CSASVGETQYF	TGCAGTGCTAGTGTCGGGGAGACCCAGTACTTC
TRBV20-1	many	TRBJ2-3	-	CSARDDEGQGKYF	TGCAGTGCTAGAGATGACGAGGGGCAGGGCAAGTATTTT
TRBV6-5	few	TRBJ1-1	TRBD1	CASSLTGGNTESFF	TGTGCCAGCAGTTTAACAGGGGGAAACACTGAATCTTTCTTT
TRBV14	few	TRBJ1-2	-	CASSQVSGAGYGYTF	TGTGCCAGCAGCCAAGTTTCTGGGGCGGGCTATGGCTACACCTTC
TRBV12-3/TRBV12-4	many	TRBJ2-7	-	CASTRGSGSYEQYF	TGTGCCAGCACCAGGGGTAGCGGGTCCTACGAGCAGTACTTC
TRBV18	-	TRBJ2-3	TRBD1	CASSPRAGGETDTQYF	TGTGCCAGCTCACCTCGCGCAGGGGGTGAGACAGATACGCAGTATTTT
TRBV7-9	many	TRBJ2-5	-	CASSLTSIHQETQYF	TGTGCCAGCAGCTTAACCTCCATCCACCAAGAGACCCAGTACTTC
TRBV12-3/TRBV12-4	-	TRBJ2-1	TRBD2	CASSAGGRGVRAPYNEQFF	TGTGCCAGCAGTGCCGGGGGGCGGGGGGTCCGTGCTCCCTACAATGAGCAGTTCTTC
TRBV5-4	-	TRBJ2-2	-	CASSLRRDHTGELFF	TGTGCCAGCAGCTTGCGCCGGGACCACACCGGGGAGCTGTTTTTT
TRBV7-6	-	TRBJ2-3	-	CASSPYSRGKSTDTQYF	TGTGCCAGCAGCCCCTACTCTAGGGGAAAGAGCACAGATACGCAGTATTTT
TRBV6-2/TRBV6-3	many	TRBJ2-5	TRBD2	CASRDRDYIETQYF	TGTGCCAGCAGGGATCGGGACTACATAGAGACCCAGTACTTC
TRBV28	-	TRBJ2-4	-	CASSFIGPRAKNIQYF	TGTGCCAGCAGTTTTATTGGCCCGCGCGCCAAAAACATTCAGTACTTC
TRBV5-1	many	TRBJ2-3	TRBD2	CASSLASGPRAAQYF	TGCGCCAGCAGCTTGGCTAGCGGGCCCCGAGCGGCGCAGTATTTT
TRBV29-1	few	TRBJ2-6	TRBD1	CSVEGTGDGGANVLTF	TGCAGCGTTGAAGGGACAGGGGACGGCGGGGCCAACGTCCTGACTTTC
TRBV20-1	many	TRBJ1-2	-	CSPNWAVHGYTF	TGCAGCCCCAATTGGGCAGTACATGGCTACACCTTC
TRBV5-6	few	TRBJ1-1	-	CASTAGYNWMNTEAFF	TGTGCCAGCACCGCAGGGTACAATTGGATGAACACTGAAGCTTTCTTT
TRBV7-2	-	TRBJ1-1	-	CASSQFGGPRSEAFF	TGTGCCAGCAGCCAATTTGGGGGGCCTCGCTCTGAAGCTTTCTTT
TRBV7-2	many	TRBJ2-1	TRBD2	CASWRGASSYNEQFF	TGTGCCAGCTGGCGGGGGGCAAGCTCCTACAATGAGCAGTTCTTC
TRBV7-8	few	TRBJ1-4	TRBD1	CASSRSNLQGENEKLFF	TGTGCCAGCAGCCGATCAAATCTACAGGGGGAGAATGAAAAACTGTTTTTT
TRBV5-1	many	TRBJ1-1	-	CASSLVVGAEAFF	TGCGCCAGCAGCTTGGTAGTCGGGGCTGAAGCTTTCTTT
TRBV7-9	many	TRBJ2-7	TRBD1	CASSFGTGVSYEQYF	TGTGCCAGCAGCTTTGGGACAGGGGTCTCCTACGAGCAGTACTTC
TRBV12-3/TRBV12-4	-	TRBJ1-6	-	CASSPPEGTLHF	TGTGCCAGCAGTCCGCCTGAGGGAACCCTCCACTTT
TRBV19	-	TRBJ2-7	TRBD1	CASSEGTGRYEQYF	TGTGCCAGTAGTGAAGGGACAGGGCGATACGAGCAGTACTTC
TRBV6-5	many	TRBJ2-5	-	CASSYSRFQGRETQYF	TGTGCCAGCAGTTACTCGAGGTTTCAGGGGAGGGAGACCCAGTACTTC
TRBV5-1	once	TRBJ2-1	-	CASSVDTASYNEQFF	TGCGCCAGCAGCGTGGACACGGCGTCCTACAATGAGCAGTTCTTC
TRBV20-1	many	TRBJ2-5	-	CSAIAAGGETQYF	TGCAGTGCTATCGCAGCAGGTGGAGAGACCCAGTACTTC
TRBV29-1	few	TRBJ1-1	-	CSVGTGFWAEAFF	TGCAGCGTTGGTACGGGATTTTGGGCTGAAGCTTTCTTT
TRBV7-2	many	TRBJ2-1	-	CASSLGNAPNEQFF	TGTGCCAGCAGCCTCGGGAACGCGCCCAATGAGCAGTTCTTC
TRBV7-2	few	TRBJ1-5	-	CASSAQEGGNQPQHF	TGTGCCAGCAGCGCACAGGAGGGTGGCAATCAGCCCCAGCATTTT
TRBV4-3	few	TRBJ2-2	-	CASSPQRATNTGELFF	TGCGCCAGCAGCCCGCAGCGCGCCACGAACACCGGGGAGCTGTTTTTT
TRBV20-1	-	TRBJ1-1	-	CSAASPIGGNTEAFF	TGCAGTGCTGCCTCCCCCATCGGGGGGAACACTGAAGCTTTCTTT